This TCR beta chain was identified in a study of molecular identifiers for immune sequencing clone quantification. Whole-study findings and limits: Amid some 1 million naive cells, spiked Jurkat TCR RNA from one cell was reportedly still detectable. Clones that exceeded 20 RNA copies held over 98% of effector molecules, yet under 1% in naive cells.

In the sort, naive CD8 T cells were defined as CD8+CD4-CCR7+CD45RA+. As to this clonotype: Its specificity is unknown. A much larger clone sits a single nucleotide away, making a read error possible.

Germline assignment: CDR1 GTSNPN and CDR2 SVGIG (reference sequence). CDR3 length: 15 amino acids. Libraries of bulk TCR were made by previously described methods (with listed TCR primers). TCRdb re-called the PCR reads through MiXCR, storing one row per CDR3 protein. The top ten hold 1.5% to 2% of the sample, which has roughly 50,000 distinct CDR3 sequences, around 25% seen once. The chain recombines TRBV30 with TRBJ2-5, with a tentative D call TRBD2 (6 bases). What was sequenced was naive CD8+ T cells from blood, with Jurkat cell RNA spiked in. As for subset: FACS-sorted CD8+CD4-CCR7+CD45RA+ naive T cells. This clonotype was sampled from a human donor in good health. Some libraries in this study had Jurkat cell RNA spiked in. This chain's CDR3 is CAWGVLGGNQETQYF. CDR3 nucleotide sequence: TGTGCCTGGGGTGTACTAGGCGGGAACCAAGAGACCCAGTACTTC.